Listed here is a single TCR beta chain. The antigen it recognizes is unknown. No clone much larger than this one lies a single base away; base qualities are absent. No patient had received any treatment before thyroid surgery. Using T-cell receptor beta sequencing, the researchers looked back retrospectively at clinical samples from patients, gathered between about 2011 and 2019. These data belong to a study of metastatic and nonmetastatic thyroid tumors (TCRdb year 2020). As for the study more broadly: The researchers compared repertoires between peripheral blood samples and tumor or nodule tissue samples from patients with malignant or benign thyroid disease. Broad study findings and their caveats: TCR beta diversity was reported as significantly higher in malignant tumors than in benign nodules, in both blood and tumor samples.

Library method: PCR. The reads were generated on an Illumina HiSeq 4000. High-throughput sequencing was used to profile the TCR beta-chain CDR3 region of every patient. Processing in the source paper ran as follows. Drawing on CDR3 differences between clinicopathological groups, the researchers built a classifier meant to tell apart patients with distant-metastatic papillary thyroid cancer. The Shannon index was used to assess repertoire diversity, and the Morisita-Horn index was used to assess tumor-blood repertoire similarity. TCRdb took the public reads, trimmed them with fastp at Q25, ran MiXCR for clone calling and kept in-frame beta chains. TCRdb assigned the V and J calls; the authors' analysis was not used. This sample lists fewer than 35,000 clones; 25% to 35% were detected once. Clones ranked in the top ten supply over 25% of the sample. Input material: blood. This clonotype was sampled from a female donor with papillary thyroid cancer or a benign thyroid nodule (not recorded which). Some clones in this sample may be carry-over from other donors' samples.

In nucleotide form, the sequence is TGTGCCAGCAGGCCAGGCGGAAACACAGATACGCAGTATTTT. This yields the protein CASRPGGNTDTQYF. The chain employs TRBV12-3 or TRBV12-4 and TRBJ2-3; a confident D gene designation cannot be given. V is clipped by 6 bases and J by 2 bases, and the sequence between their germline boundaries is 12 bases long. The CDR3 has 14 amino acids, counting the end cysteine and phenylalanine. The DNA shown is the 42-base CDR3, in frame from base 1.